This is a list of T cell receptor beta chains from one sample in a study of T-cell memory formation after mild COVID-19. TCRdb called the 5' RACE reads again in MiXCR, with one record for every CDR3 protein. Found here are 430,000 or so distinct CDR3 sequences, about 23% of them singletons; the top ten hold approximately 12%. Sequencing used PBMCs or a T cell subset sorted from them (not recorded which). The receptors shown here come from an adult woman who had mild COVID-19 (a few samples of this study predate the infection). Cell type and time point are not known. The CDR3 runs from the conserved cysteine through the conserved F or W. D genes are given only for firm matches. Clone size is stated in some rows and not others, as once, few, many or a class when expanded.

cdr3_aa cdr3_nt clone_size v_call d_call j_call
CASSQLANNEQFF TGTGCCAGCAGCCAACTAGCGAACAATGAGCAGTTCTTC - TRBV2 TRBD2 TRBJ2-1
CSVEGAARGPEAFF TGCAGCGTTGAGGGGGCAGCGAGGGGTCCTGAAGCTTTCTTT - TRBV29-1 - TRBJ1-1
CASSFPAPGGHRTDTQYF TGTGCCAGCAGCTTTCCCGCACCGGGGGGGCACCGCACAGATACGCAGTATTTT - TRBV5-6 TRBD2 TRBJ2-3
CASSPTVGEQYF TGTGCCAGCAGCCCAACCGTAGGCGAGCAGTACTTC - TRBV5-6 - TRBJ2-7
CAWSQVGLNTEAFF TGTGCCTGGAGTCAAGTGGGCTTGAACACTGAAGCTTTCTTT few TRBV30 - TRBJ1-1
CASSQGLAGASSYNEQFF TGTGCCAGCAGCCAGGGACTAGCGGGAGCCAGCTCCTACAATGAGCAGTTCTTC - TRBV4-2 TRBD2 TRBJ2-1
CATSDTGQGAGETQYF TGTGCCACCAGTGATACCGGACAGGGGGCAGGGGAGACCCAGTACTTC - TRBV24-1 TRBD1 TRBJ2-5
CASSLGQGVGIEQFF TGTGCCAGCAGTCTGGGACAGGGAGTTGGTATTGAGCAGTTCTTC - TRBV2 TRBD1 TRBJ2-1
CASSRDRGTLGTGELFF TGTGCCAGCAGTCGAGACAGGGGGACCCTTGGCACCGGGGAGCTGTTTTTT - TRBV6-1 TRBD1 TRBJ2-2
CASSQVSGTGGSGGYTF TGTGCCAGCAGCCAAGTCTCCGGGACAGGGGGCTCTGGTGGCTACACCTTC few TRBV3-1 TRBD1 TRBJ1-2